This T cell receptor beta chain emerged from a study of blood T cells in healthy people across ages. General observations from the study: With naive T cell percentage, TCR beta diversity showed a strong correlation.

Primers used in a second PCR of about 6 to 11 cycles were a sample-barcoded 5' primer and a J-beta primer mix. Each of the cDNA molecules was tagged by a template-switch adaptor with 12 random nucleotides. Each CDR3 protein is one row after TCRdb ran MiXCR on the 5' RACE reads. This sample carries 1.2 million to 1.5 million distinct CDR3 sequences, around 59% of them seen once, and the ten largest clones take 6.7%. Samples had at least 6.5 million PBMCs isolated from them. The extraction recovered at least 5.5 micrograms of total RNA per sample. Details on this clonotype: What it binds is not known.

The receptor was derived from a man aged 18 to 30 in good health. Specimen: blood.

CDR3 nucleotides: TGTGCCAGCAGTTTAGGGGAGCGAGGCTACGAGCAGTACTTC. This encodes CASSLGERGYEQYF. This sequence joins TRBV12-3 or TRBV12-4 and TRBJ2-7; weak D call: TRBD2 (5 bases). Trimming took off 1 base at V and 3 bases at J, with 10 bases between the two ends. This CDR3 comprises 14 residues.